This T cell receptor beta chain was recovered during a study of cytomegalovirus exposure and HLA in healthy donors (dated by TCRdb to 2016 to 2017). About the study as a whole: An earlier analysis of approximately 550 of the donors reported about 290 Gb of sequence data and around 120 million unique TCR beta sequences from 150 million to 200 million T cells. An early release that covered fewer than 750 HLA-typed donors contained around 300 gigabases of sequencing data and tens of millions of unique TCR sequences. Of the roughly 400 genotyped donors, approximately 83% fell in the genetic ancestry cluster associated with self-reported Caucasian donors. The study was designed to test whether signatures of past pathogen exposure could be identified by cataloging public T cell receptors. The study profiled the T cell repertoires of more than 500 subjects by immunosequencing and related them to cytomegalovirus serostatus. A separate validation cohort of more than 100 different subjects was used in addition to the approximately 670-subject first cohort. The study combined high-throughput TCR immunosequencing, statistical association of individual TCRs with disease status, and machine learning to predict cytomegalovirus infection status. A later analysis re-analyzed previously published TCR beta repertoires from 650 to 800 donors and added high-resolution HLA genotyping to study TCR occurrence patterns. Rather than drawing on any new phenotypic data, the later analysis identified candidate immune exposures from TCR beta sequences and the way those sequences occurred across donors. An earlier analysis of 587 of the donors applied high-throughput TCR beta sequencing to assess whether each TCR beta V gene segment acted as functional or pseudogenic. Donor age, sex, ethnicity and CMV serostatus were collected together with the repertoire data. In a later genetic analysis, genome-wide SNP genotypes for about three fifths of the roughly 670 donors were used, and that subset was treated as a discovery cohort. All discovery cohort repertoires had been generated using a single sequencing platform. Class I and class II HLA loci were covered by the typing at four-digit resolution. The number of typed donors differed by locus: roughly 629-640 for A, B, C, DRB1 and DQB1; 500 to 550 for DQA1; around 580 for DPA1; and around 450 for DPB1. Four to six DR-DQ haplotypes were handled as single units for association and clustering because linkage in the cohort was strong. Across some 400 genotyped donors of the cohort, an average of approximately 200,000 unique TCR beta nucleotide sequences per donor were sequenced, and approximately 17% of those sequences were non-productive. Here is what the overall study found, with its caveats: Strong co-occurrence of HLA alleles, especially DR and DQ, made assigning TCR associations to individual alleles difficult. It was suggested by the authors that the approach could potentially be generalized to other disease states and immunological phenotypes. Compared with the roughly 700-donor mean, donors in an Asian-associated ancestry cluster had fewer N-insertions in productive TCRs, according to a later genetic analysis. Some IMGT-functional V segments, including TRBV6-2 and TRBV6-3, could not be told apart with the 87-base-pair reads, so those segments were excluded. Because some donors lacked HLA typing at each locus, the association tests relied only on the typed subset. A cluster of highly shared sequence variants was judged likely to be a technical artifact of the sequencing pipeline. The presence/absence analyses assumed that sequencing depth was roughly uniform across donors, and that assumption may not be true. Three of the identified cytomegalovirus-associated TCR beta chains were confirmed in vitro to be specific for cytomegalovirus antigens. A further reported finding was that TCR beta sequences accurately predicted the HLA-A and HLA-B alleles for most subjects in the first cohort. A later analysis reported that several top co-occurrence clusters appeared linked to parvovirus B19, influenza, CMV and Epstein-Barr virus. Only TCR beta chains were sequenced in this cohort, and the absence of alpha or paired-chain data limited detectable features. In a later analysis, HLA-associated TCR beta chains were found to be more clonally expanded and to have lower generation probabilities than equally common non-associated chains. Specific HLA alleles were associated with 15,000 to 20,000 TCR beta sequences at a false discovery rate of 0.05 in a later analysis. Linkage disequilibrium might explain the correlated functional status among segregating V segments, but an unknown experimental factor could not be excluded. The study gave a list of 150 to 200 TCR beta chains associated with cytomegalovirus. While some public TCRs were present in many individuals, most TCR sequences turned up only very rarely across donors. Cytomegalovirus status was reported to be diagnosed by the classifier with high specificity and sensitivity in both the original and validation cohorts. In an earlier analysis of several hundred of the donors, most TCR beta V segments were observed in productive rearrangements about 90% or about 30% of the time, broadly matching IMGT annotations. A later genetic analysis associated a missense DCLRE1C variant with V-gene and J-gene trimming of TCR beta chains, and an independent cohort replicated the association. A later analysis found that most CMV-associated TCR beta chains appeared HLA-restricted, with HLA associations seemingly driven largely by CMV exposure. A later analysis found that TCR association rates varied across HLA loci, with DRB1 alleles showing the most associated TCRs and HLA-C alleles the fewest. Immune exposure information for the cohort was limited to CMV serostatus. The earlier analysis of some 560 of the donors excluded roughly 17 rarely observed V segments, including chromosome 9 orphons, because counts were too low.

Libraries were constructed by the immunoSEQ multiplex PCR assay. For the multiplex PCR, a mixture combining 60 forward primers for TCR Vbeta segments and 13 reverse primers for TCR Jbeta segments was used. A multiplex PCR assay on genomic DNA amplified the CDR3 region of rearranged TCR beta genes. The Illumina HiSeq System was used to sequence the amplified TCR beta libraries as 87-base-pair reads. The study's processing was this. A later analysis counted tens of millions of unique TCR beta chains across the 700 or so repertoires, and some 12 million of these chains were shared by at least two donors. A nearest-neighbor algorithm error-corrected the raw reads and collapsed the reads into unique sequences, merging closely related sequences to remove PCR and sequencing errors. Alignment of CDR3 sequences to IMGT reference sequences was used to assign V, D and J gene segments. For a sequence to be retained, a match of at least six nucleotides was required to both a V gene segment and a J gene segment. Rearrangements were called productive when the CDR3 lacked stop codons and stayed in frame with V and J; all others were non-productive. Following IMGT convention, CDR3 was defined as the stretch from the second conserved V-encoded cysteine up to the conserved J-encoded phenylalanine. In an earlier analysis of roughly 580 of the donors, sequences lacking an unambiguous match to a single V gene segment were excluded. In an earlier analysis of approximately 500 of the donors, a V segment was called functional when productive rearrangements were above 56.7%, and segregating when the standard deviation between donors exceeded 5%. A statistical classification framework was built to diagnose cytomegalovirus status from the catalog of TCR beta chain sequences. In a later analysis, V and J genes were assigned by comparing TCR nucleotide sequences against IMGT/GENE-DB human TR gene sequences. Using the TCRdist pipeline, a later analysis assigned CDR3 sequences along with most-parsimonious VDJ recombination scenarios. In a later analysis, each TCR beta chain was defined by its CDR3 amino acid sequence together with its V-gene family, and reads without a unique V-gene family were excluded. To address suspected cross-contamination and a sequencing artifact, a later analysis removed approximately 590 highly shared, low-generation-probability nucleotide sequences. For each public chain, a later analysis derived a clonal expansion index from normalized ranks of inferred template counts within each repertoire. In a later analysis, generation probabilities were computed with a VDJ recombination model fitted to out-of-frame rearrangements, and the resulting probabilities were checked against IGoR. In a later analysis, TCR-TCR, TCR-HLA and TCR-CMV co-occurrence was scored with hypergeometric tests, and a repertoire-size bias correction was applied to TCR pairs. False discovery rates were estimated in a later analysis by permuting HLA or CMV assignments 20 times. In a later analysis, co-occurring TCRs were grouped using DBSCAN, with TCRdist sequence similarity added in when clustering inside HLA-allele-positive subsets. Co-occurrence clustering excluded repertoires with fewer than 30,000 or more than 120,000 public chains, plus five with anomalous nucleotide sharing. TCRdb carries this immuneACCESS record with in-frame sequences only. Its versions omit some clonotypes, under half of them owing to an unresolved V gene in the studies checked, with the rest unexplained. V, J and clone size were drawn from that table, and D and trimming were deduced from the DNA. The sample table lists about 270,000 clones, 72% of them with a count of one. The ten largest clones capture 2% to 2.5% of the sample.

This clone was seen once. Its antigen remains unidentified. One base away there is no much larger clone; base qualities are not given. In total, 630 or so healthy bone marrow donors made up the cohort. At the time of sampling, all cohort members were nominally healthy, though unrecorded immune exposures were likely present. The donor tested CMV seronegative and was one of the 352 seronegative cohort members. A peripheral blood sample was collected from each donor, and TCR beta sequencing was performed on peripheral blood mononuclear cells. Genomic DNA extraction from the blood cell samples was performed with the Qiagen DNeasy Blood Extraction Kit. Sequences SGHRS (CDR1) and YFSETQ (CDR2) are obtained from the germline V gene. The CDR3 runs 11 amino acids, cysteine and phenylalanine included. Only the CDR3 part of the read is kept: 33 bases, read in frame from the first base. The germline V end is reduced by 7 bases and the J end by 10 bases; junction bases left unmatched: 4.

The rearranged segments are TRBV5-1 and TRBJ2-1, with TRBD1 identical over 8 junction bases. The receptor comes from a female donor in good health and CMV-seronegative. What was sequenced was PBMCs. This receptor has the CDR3 CASGRGQEQFF. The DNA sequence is TGCGCCAGCGGCAGGGGGCAGGAGCAGTTCTTC.